Listed here are 32 T cell receptor beta chains from one sample, sequenced in a study of blood T cell repertoires in COVID-19. The assay was immunoSEQ multiplex PCR, and TCRdb's table has in-frame clones only and misses some. The table has 31,000 or so clones, nearly 90% seen once. Sequences were obtained from peripheral blood. The receptors stem from a man aged 55 to 70 with active COVID-19.

V gene TRBV4-2 combines with J gene TRBJ1-2, with D perhaps TRBD1 (6 bases). Germline V gene lookup returns CDR1 LGHNA and CDR2 YNFKEQ. V was clipped by 0 bases and J by 4 bases, with 15 bases between them. The CDR3 is 16 amino acids. The CDR3: CASSQDGGGRVYGYTF. The CDR3 nucleotides read TGTGCCAGCAGCCAAGATGGGGGGGGGCGCGTCTATGGCTACACCTTC.

The chain recombines TRBV20-1 with TRBJ1-2; no clear D. The CDR3 runs 8 residues. Germline-derived CDR1 and CDR2 are DFQATT and SNEGSKA (reference sequence). Trimming removed 8 bases at V and 8 bases at J, with 6 bases between. CDR3: CSPRGYTF. For the CDR3, the DNA is TGCAGTCCCCGGGGCTACACCTTC.

The J gene is TRBJ1-6, the V gene TRBV27; maybe TRBD1 (6 bases). The CDR3 extends over 14 amino acids. V lost 5 bases, J lost 7 bases, and 12 bases lay in between. Germline-derived CDR1 and CDR2 are MNHEY and SMNVEV (reference sequence). The CDR3 is CASSQRQGNSPLHF. CDR3 DNA sequence: TGTGCCAGCAGTCAAAGGCAGGGGAATTCACCCCTCCACTTT.

CDR3: CASSSSGTGAYGYTF. DNA of the CDR3: TGTGCCAGCAGTTCATCCGGGACAGGGGCGTATGGCTACACCTTC. The rearrangement uses TRBV6-5 and TRBJ1-2; 10 nucleotides match TRBD1. CDR3 length: 15 residues. V lost 4 bases and J lost 5; bases outside the gene matches: 7. CDR1 and CDR2 (germline): MNHEY, SVGAGI.

The rearrangement uses TRBV5-4 and TRBJ2-7; 16 bases are shared with TRBD2. This CDR3 is 16 amino acids long. Germline values: CDR1 SGHNT, CDR2 YYREEE (reference sequence). V dropped 3 bases and J dropped 5; count of bases not matched to a gene: 5. The CDR3 loop reads CASSSGLAGGLDEQYF. The CDR3 nucleotides are TGTGCCAGCAGCTCGGGACTAGCGGGGGGGCTAGACGAGCAGTACTTC.

The V gene is TRBV6-5, the J gene TRBJ1-2, with 9 positions matching TRBD1. The CDR3 sequence is 13 residues long. Germline values: CDR1 MNHEY, CDR2 SVGAGI. The trim removed 5 bases at V and 4 bases at J, leaving 2 bases unmatched. Here the CDR3 reads CASSRGQGYGYTF. Written as DNA, the CDR3 is TGTGCCAGCAGTCGGGGACAGGGCTATGGCTACACCTTC.

The CDR3 is CAISEAGTGSLYEQYF. The CDR3 DNA follows: TGTGCCATCAGTGAAGCTGGGACAGGGAGTCTCTACGAGCAGTACTTC. The V gene is TRBV10-3, the J gene TRBJ2-7; 9 bases align to TRBD1. V shed 3 bases, J shed 3 bases, and the junction held 9 bases outside the gene matches. This CDR3 contains 16 residues. Germline CDR1 reads ENHRY; CDR2 reads SYGVKD.

The CDR3 DNA sequence: TGTGGTGCGACAGAATCCTCCTCTGGAAACACCATATATTTT. This translates into CGATESSSGNTIYF. The chain uses TRBV10-3 and TRBJ1-3, with D maybe TRBD1 (5 bases). Germline CDR1 ENHRY, CDR2 SYGVKD. CDR3 length: 14 residues.

The genes are TRBV7-2 and TRBJ2-5; 7 nucleotides align to TRBD2. V shed 10 bases, J shed 0 bases, and the junction held 5 bases outside the gene matches. Germline V lookup: CDR1 SGHTA, CDR2 FQGNSA. CDR3 size: 13 residues. The CDR3 nucleotides read TGTGCCACCCGGCGGGAGCACCAAGAGACCCAGTACTTC. This sequence encodes CATRREHQETQYF.

The chain has TRBV15 and TRBJ2-1, with 9 nucleotides matching TRBD1. V was clipped by 5 bases and J by 3 bases; unmatched bases: 2. Germline assignment: CDR1 LNHNV and CDR2 YYDKDF (reference sequence). The CDR3 extends over 14 amino acids. The CDR3 region is CATSETGGYNEQFF. In DNA, the CDR3 is TGTGCCACCAGCGAGACAGGGGGCTACAATGAGCAGTTCTTC.

The chain uses TRBV5-6 and TRBJ1-2; 8 bases are shared with TRBD1. The CDR3 length is 14 residues. Unmatched junction bases numbered 5, after V lost 3 bases and J lost 4 bases. Germline values: CDR1 SGHDT, CDR2 YYEEEE. The CDR3 protein is CASSSSDRGYGYTF. CDR3 DNA sequence: TGTGCCAGCAGCTCATCCGACAGGGGCTATGGCTACACCTTC. Complete variable domain (other parts from reference TRBV5-6 and TRBJ1-2): DAGVTQSPTHLIKTRGQQVTLRCSPKSGHDTVSWYQQALGQGPQFIFQYYEEEERQRGNFPDRFSGHQFPNYSSELNVNALLLGDSALYLCASSSSDRGYGYTFGSGTRLTVV.

The chain links TRBV18 to TRBJ1-2; D may be TRBD1 (6 bases). This CDR3 is 14 amino acids long. Germline values: CDR1 KGHSH, CDR2 LQKENI. V was clipped by 3 bases and J by 2 bases, with 10 bases between them. The CDR3 nucleotides read TGTGCCAGCTCACCGAACAGGGTGAACTATGGCTACACCTTC. It yields the protein CASSPNRVNYGYTF.

The chain couples TRBV19 to TRBJ2-6; tentatively, D is TRBD1 (5 bases). Germline assignment: CDR1 LNHDA and CDR2 SQIVND (reference sequence). The CDR3 sequence is 16 residues long. The V gene lost 1 base and the J gene lost 1 base, with 8 bases spanning the gap. The CDR3 coding sequence is TGTGCCAGTAGTATAGTCCCAGGGTCTGGGGCCAACGTCCTGACTTTC. Its protein product is CASSIVPGSGANVLTF.

This clone was seen more than once but under ten times. The J gene is TRBJ2-7, the V gene TRBV4-1; D might be TRBD2 (5 bases). Trimming took off 2 bases at V and 3 bases at J, with 17 bases between the two ends. This CDR3 has 16 amino acids. Germline V gene data show CDR1 as MGHRA and CDR2 as YSYEKL. The CDR3 DNA follows: TGCGCCAGCAGCCAATACCTCATGGGCGCGGGCTACGAGCAGTACTTC. Encoded protein: CASSQYLMGAGYEQYF.

The chain couples TRBV4-1 to TRBJ2-2, with D possibly matching TRBD1 (8 bases). Germline assignment: CDR1 MGHRA and CDR2 YSYEKL. The germline V and J ends were trimmed by 0 bases and 6 bases, with 17 bases remaining between them. This CDR3 region has 17 residues. CDR3 sequence (DNA): TGCGCCAGCAGCCAAGATTTAACAGGGGGGGCACCCGGGGAGCTGTTTTTT. It encodes CASSQDLTGGAPGELFF.

The V call is TRBV15, the J call TRBJ1-4, with D uncertain. Germline CDR1 LNHNV, CDR2 YYDKDF (reference sequence). The length of the CDR3 is 17 residues. V lost 4 bases and J 4 bases, leaving 19 bases between the germline ends. CDR3 loop: CATSNPFGLIVNEKLFF. In DNA, the CDR3 is TGTGCCACCAGCAACCCTTTCGGACTGATCGTTAATGAAAAACTGTTTTTT.

This sequence joins TRBV6-1 and TRBJ1-1, with a weak D call TRBD1 (6 bases). The CDR3 is made up of 13 amino acids. V lost 3 bases to trimming and J lost 5 bases, with 10 bases between them. Germline lookup yields CDR1 MNHNS and CDR2 SASEGT. CDR3 protein: CASSEVTGTEAFF. CDR3 in DNA: TGTGCCAGCAGTGAGGTAACAGGGACTGAAGCTTTCTTT.

The chain links TRBV7-2 to TRBJ1-6, with D perhaps matching TRBD1 (6 bases). The V and J ends lost 6 bases and 10 bases respectively, with 19 bases between them. Germline CDR1 and CDR2: SGHTA and FQGNSA. The CDR3 runs 15 residues. CDR3: CASSLTLGAISPLHF. The CDR3 DNA reads as TGTGCCAGCAGTCTGACGTTGGGGGCAATCTCACCCCTCCACTTT.

The chain combines TRBV6-5 with TRBJ2-2; possibly TRBD2 for D (6 bases). CDR1 and CDR2 (germline): MNHEY, SVGAGI. The V end was cut by 8 bases, the J end by 1 base, with 11 bases between. CDR3 size: 14 residues. CDR3 region: CASWGGENTGELFF. As DNA, the CDR3 is TGTGCCAGCTGGGGCGGGGAGAACACCGGGGAGCTGTTTTTT.

V usage is TRBV5-1 and J usage is TRBJ2-1, with 9 bases fitting TRBD1. Germline lookup yields CDR1 SGHRS and CDR2 YFSETQ. J lost 7 bases, V lost 0 bases, and 2 bases had no gene match. This CDR3 comprises 14 residues. In DNA, the CDR3 is TGCGCCAGCAGCTTGGGGACAGGGGTTAATGAGCAGTTCTTC. Its protein product is CASSLGTGVNEQFF.

This chain uses TRBV3-1 (or the pseudogene TRBV3-2) with TRBJ1-1; no firm D call. The CDR3 loop spans 13 amino acids. Germline V gene sequence: CDR1 LGHDT, CDR2 YNNKEL (reference sequence). Trimming took 2 bases from V and 1 from J, leaving 5 bases between them. The CDR3 bases are TGTGCCAGCAGCCAATACGGGAACACTGAAGCTTTCTTT. Amino acids: CASSQYGNTEAFF.

The chain combines TRBV5-1 with TRBJ2-2, with D possibly TRBD1 on 5 matching bases. This CDR3 has 16 residues. Trimming removed 0 bases from V and 6 bases from J, with 15 bases in between. In germline, CDR1 is SGHRS, CDR2 YFSETQ. Here the CDR3 reads CASSLVGAGSPGELFF. The CDR3 DNA sequence: TGCGCCAGCAGCTTGGTAGGGGCAGGGTCTCCCGGGGAGCTGTTTTTT.

The chain has TRBV6-8 and TRBJ1-3; 7 bases agree with TRBD1. CDR1 and CDR2 (germline): MNHGY, SAAAGT. This CDR3 is built from 15 residues. V was pared by 7 bases and J by 0 bases, with 6 bases of the junction left unmatched. The CDR3 is CASTRDSFSGNTIYF. CDR3 nucleotide sequence: TGTGCCAGCACTCGGGACAGCTTCTCTGGAAACACCATATATTTT.

The rearrangement uses TRBV30 and TRBJ2-6; D is unclear. Trimming pared 0 bases from V and 0 bases from J, leaving 9 bases between. The CDR3 is 16 residues long. Looked up from germline, CDR1 is GTSNPN and CDR2 is SVGIG (reference sequence). This CDR3 is CAWSVPTPSGANVLTF. Here the CDR3 DNA reads TGTGCCTGGAGTGTCCCTACTCCCTCTGGGGCCAACGTCCTGACTTTC.

This sequence joins TRBV6-5 and TRBJ1-1; 9 nucleotides match TRBD1. The CDR3 has 15 amino acids. Germline CDR1 MNHEY, CDR2 SVGAGI. The V and J ends lost 6 bases and 5 bases, in that order; junction bases with no gene match: 10. The CDR3 region is CASRPLQGAQTEAFF. As DNA, the CDR3 is TGTGCCAGCAGGCCATTACAGGGGGCGCAGACTGAAGCTTTCTTT.

This sequence joins TRBV10-3 and TRBJ2-1; 9 bases match TRBD2. Losses at the gene ends were 5 bases for V and 1 base for J; bases not matched to a gene: 6. CDR1 and CDR2 (germline): ENHRY, SYGVKD. CDR3 length: 16 amino acids. CDR3 sequence reads: CAISNSGGTSYNEQFF. CDR3 coding DNA: TGTGCCATCAGTAACAGCGGGGGGACTTCCTACAATGAGCAGTTCTTC.

V and J are TRBV4-3 and TRBJ1-2; no definite D call. V lost 3 bases and J 8 bases, leaving 16 bases between the germline ends. CDR1 and CDR2 from the germline V gene are LGHNA and YSLEER. CDR3 length equals 14 residues. The CDR3 nucleotides read TGCGCCAGCAGCCACCTTAACCCAGTTAAGGGCTACACCTTC. This gives the protein CASSHLNPVKGYTF.

This chain links TRBV6-1 with TRBJ2-4; D not certain. V was cut by 5 bases and J by 5 bases, with 16 bases left in between. Germline CDR1 MNHNS, CDR2 SASEGT. The CDR3 covers 15 residues. CDR3 sequence: CASSSAASVENIQYF. The CDR3, as DNA: TGTGCCAGCAGTTCCGCGGCCAGCGTCGAAAACATTCAGTACTTC.

The chain recombines TRBV2 with TRBJ2-7, with 11 bases matching TRBD1. Germline V gene lookup returns CDR1 SNHLY and CDR2 FYNNEI. This CDR3 has 16 amino acids. V was clipped by 6 bases and J by 0 bases; unmatched bases: 7. The CDR3 sequence is CASSGQGARSSYEQYF. The CDR3 nucleotides read TGTGCCAGCAGCGGACAGGGGGCTCGGAGCTCCTACGAGCAGTACTTC.

The chain uses TRBV2 and TRBJ2-7; D might be TRBD1 (6 bases). Between the trimmed V and J ends, which lost 9 bases and 0 bases, there was a span of 18 bases. This CDR3 comprises 15 residues. Germline CDR1 and CDR2: SNHLY and FYNNEI. The CDR3 bases are TGTGCCAGTAGAGTCGGACAGTCGAGCTCCTACGAGCAGTACTTC. It codes for CASRVGQSSSYEQYF.

The chain links TRBV19 to TRBJ2-7; the match to TRBD1 covers 11 bases. This CDR3 contains 14 residues. Germline-derived CDR1 and CDR2 are LNHDA and SQIVND (reference sequence). V shed 4 bases, J shed 7 bases, and the junction held 6 bases outside the gene matches. The CDR3 nucleotides are TGTGCCAGTAGTAGACCGGACAGGGGGCCTGAGCAGTACTTC. Protein sequence: CASSRPDRGPEQYF.

The rearrangement joins TRBV27 to TRBJ1-1; D perhaps matches TRBD1 (6 bases). Trimming shortened V by 7 bases and J by 1 base, and 13 bases separated the two germline ends. The CDR3 runs 14 residues. CDR1 and CDR2 from the germline V gene are MNHEY and SMNVEV (reference sequence). CDR3 sequence (DNA): TGTGCCAGCACTCCGGGGGGGGCGAACACTGAAGCTTTCTTT. Translation gives CASTPGGANTEAFF.